This TCR beta chain originates from a study of OX40 agonist ivuxolimab in advanced cancers. Study-level points and caveats: Both CD4+ and CD8+ T cell populations in blood had undergone clonal expansion by week 6 at 0.1 to 3.0 mg/kg.

In regard to this clone: The target antigen is unknown.

The repertoire was sequenced with immunoSEQ multiplex PCR; TCRdb's copy has only in-frame clones and lacks some. The repertoire consists of 53,000 or so clones, with approximately 84% occurring once and the leading ten covering about 13%. The receptor comes from an adult with an advanced solid tumor such as melanoma, head and neck, liver or kidney cancer. This specimen was CD4+ or CD8+ T cells sorted from blood, taken in a trial of the OX40 agonist ivuxolimab.

The CDR3 is CATRVAGAGTDTQYF. The CDR3 DNA is TGTGCCACCAGGGTCGCGGGAGCAGGCACAGATACGCAGTATTTT. The chain combines TRBV15 with TRBJ2-3, with TRBD2 matching 7 bases. Trimming at V came to 6 bases and at J to 1 base, leaving 7 bases not matched to a gene. The CDR3 has 15 residues. The germline V gene encodes CDR1 LNHNV and CDR2 YYDKDF (reference sequence). Full variable domain (outside the CDR3, taken from reference TRBV15 and TRBJ2-3): DAMVIQNPRYQVTQFGKPVTLSCSQTLNHNVMYWYQQKSSQAPKLLFHYYDKDFNNEADTPDNFQSRRPNTSFCFLDIRSPGLGDTAMYLCATRVAGAGTDTQYFGPGTRLTVL.